These 13 T cell receptor beta chains were sequenced from one sample in a study of early T cells in non-severe SARS-CoV-2 infection. TCRdb re-derived calls from the 5' RACE reads in MiXCR, one entry per CDR3 protein. The data hold roughly 27,000 distinct CDR3 sequences, with around 5.1% observed a single time. Sequenced sample: whole blood. Receptors originate from an adult who was a healthcare worker with PCR-confirmed SARS-CoV-2 infection or an uninfected control (not recorded which).

By proportion, this clonotype is medium-sized. The V gene is TRBV11-2, the J gene TRBJ2-5; 9 bases map to TRBD1. Germline CDR1 and CDR2: SGHAT and FQNNGV. The CDR3 runs to 14 residues. Losses at the gene ends were 5 bases for V and 4 bases for J; bases not matched to a gene: 5. CDR3 in amino acids: CASSPGTGLETQYF. CDR3 DNA sequence: TGTGCCAGCAGCCCCGGGACAGGGCTAGAGACCCAGTACTTC.

This clonotype occurred a few times. The chain uses TRBV7-9 and TRBJ2-1, with TRBD1 identical over 7 bases. The CDR3 length is 14 residues. Trimming at V came to 3 bases and at J to 7 bases, leaving 6 bases not matched to a gene. CDR1 and CDR2 (germline): SEHNR, FQNEAQ (reference sequence). CDR3 sequence: CASSLGQRRNEQFF. CDR3 DNA sequence: TGTGCCAGCAGCTTGGGACAGCGGCGGAATGAGCAGTTCTTC.

In regard to this clonotype: This may be a read error, as it is one base from a much larger clone. As the CDR3 is not closed by the conserved phenylalanine or tryptophan, this likely results from a read error. The chain uses TRBV6-6 and TRBJ1-2; weak D call: TRBD1 (5 bases). This CDR3 is 12 amino acids long. CDR1 is MNHNY and CDR2 is SVGAGI in the germline V gene (reference sequence). Trimming removed 7 bases from V and 7 bases from J, with 13 bases in between. CDR3 sequence (DNA): TGTGCCAGCACCCGGGGCGAGTCTGGCTACACCTCC. Translation: CASTRGESGYTS.

This clonotype was recorded at least ten times. The chain has TRBV6-2 or TRBV6-3 and TRBJ2-1, with D possibly matching TRBD2 (5 bases). Germline-derived CDR1 and CDR2 are MNHEY and SVGEGT. Trimming pared 7 bases from V and 5 bases from J, leaving 18 bases between. The CDR3 has 15 residues. This chain's CDR3 is CASTGRDFDDNEQFF. The CDR3 DNA reads as TGTGCCAGCACCGGCCGGGATTTCGACGACAATGAGCAGTTCTTC.

This clonotype turned up a few times. The rearrangement joins TRBV7-2 to TRBJ2-3; D uncertain. The germline V gene encodes CDR1 SGHTA and CDR2 FQGNSA. V was pared by 3 bases and J by 5 bases, with 12 bases between. This CDR3 is 14 amino acids long. In DNA, the CDR3 is TGTGCCAGCAGCTTTAGGAGATCGGGAGATACGCAGTATTTT. Translation: CASSFRRSGDTQYF.

Ten or more counts support this clonotype. This chain links TRBV30 with TRBJ2-7, with D tentatively TRBD1 or TRBD2 (5 bases each). The V gene lost 3 bases and the J gene lost 6 bases, with 12 bases spanning the gap. The CDR3 sequence is 12 residues long. Germline assignment: CDR1 GTSNPN and CDR2 SVGIG (reference sequence). CDR3 DNA sequence: TGTGCCTGGAGGAGTGCAGGGACCGAGCAGTACTTC. Translated: CAWRSAGTEQYF.

This clonotype was detected many times. Written as DNA, the CDR3 is TGCAGTGCTAGAGATGGTCTGTCCACCAACACTGAAGCTTTCTTT. This encodes CSARDGLSTNTEAFF. The chain uses TRBV20-1 and TRBJ1-1; D not certain. The CDR3 has 15 amino acids. CDR1 is DFQATT and CDR2 is SNEGSKA in the germline V gene (reference sequence). V lost 0 bases to trimming and J lost 2 bases, with 13 bases between them.

This clonotype was counted ten times or more. The gene calls are TRBV20-1 and TRBJ1-3; no clear D. The CDR3 length is 13 residues. V was clipped by 6 bases and J by 2 bases, with 11 bases between them. Germline loops: CDR1 DFQATT, CDR2 SNEGSKA (reference sequence). CDR3 region: CSAMINTGNTIYF. CDR3 nucleotide sequence: TGCAGTGCAATGATTAACACTGGAAACACCATATATTTT.

In this sample, this clonotype turned up many times. The V gene is TRBV27, the J gene TRBJ2-1; a possible D gene is TRBD1 (6 bases). V shed 1 base and J shed 0 bases, with 10 bases lying between them. Germline assignment: CDR1 MNHEY and CDR2 SMNVEV (reference sequence). The CDR3 has 16 amino acids. CDR3 sequence: CASSLLGGTSYNEQFF. DNA of the CDR3: TGTGCCAGCAGTTTATTAGGGGGAACCTCCTACAATGAGCAGTTCTTC.

The sample holds many counts of this clonotype. This chain links TRBV12-3 or TRBV12-4 with TRBJ2-2; 7 positions agree with TRBD2. The CDR3 extends over 16 amino acids. V was pared by 7 bases and J by 4 bases, with 12 bases of the junction left unmatched. CDR3 protein: CASKERGEGGTGELFF. CDR3 bases: TGTGCCAGCAAAGAGCGGGGCGAAGGAGGCACCGGGGAGCTGTTTTTT.

By proportion, this clonotype is medium-sized. The chain links TRBV24-1 to TRBJ2-3; D uncertain. Germline V gene lookup returns CDR1 KGHDR and CDR2 SFDVKD. The ends were cut back, 6 bases at V and 4 bases at J, with 22 bases in the middle. This CDR3 has 17 residues. The CDR3 is CATSLGSLGGRADTQYF. CDR3 in DNA: TGTGCCACCAGTCTCGGTTCCCTAGGCGGTCGCGCAGATACGCAGTATTTT.

This clonotype came up a few times. The CDR3 loop is CASSQVVPAPYGYTF. The CDR3, as DNA: TGTGCCAGCAGCCAAGTGGTCCCGGCGCCTTATGGCTACACCTTC. V gene TRBV4-2 combines with J gene TRBJ1-2; D remains unclear. CDR1 is LGHNA, CDR2 YNFKEQ, per germline. The CDR3 totals 15 residues. The ends were cut back, 1 base at V and 5 bases at J, with 14 bases in the middle.

The J gene is TRBJ2-7, the V gene TRBV6-5, with 10 nucleotides matching TRBD2. The germline V gene encodes CDR1 MNHEY and CDR2 SVGAGI. The CDR3 loop spans 14 amino acids. With 4 bases clipped from V and 3 bases from J, the junction kept 3 bases outside the gene matches. The CDR3 sequence is CASSWTSGNYEQYF. The DNA for the CDR3 is TGTGCCAGCAGTTGGACTAGCGGAAACTACGAGCAGTACTTC.